This T cell receptor (beta chain) originates from a study of blood T cell repertoires in COVID-19. As for the study in general: PBMCs, B-cell-depleted T cells, or T cells were the source of the cDNA or gDNA that made up the material.

V lost 4 bases and J lost 2, with 6 bases in between. Per germline, CDR1 MDHEN and CDR2 SYDVKM. The CDR3 totals 13 residues. Authors' methods: Amplification of reference gene primers was used by the study to estimate nucleated cell counts. The data were produced by immunoSEQ multiplex PCR, yet TCRdb's version contains in-frame clones alone and is incomplete. Clone size and V and J calls were adopted from that table, with D and trimming inferred from the DNA. The sample holds about 68,000 clones, roughly 88% seen once. This chain uses TRBV28 with TRBJ1-5; possibly TRBD1 for D (5 bases). The receptor was derived from a young man with acute or convalescent COVID-19. The sample taken for sequencing was peripheral blood. The CDR3 spells CASSWGGNQPQHF. CDR3 nucleotides: TGTGCCAGCAGTTGGGGGGGCAATCAGCCCCAGCATTTT.